This paragraph reports one T cell receptor beta chain. The study ran its PCR with 60 Vbeta and 13 Jbeta primers. Sequencing was performed with immunoSEQ multiplex PCR; in TCRdb, only in-frame clones are kept and a portion is missing. The table records approximately 170,000 clones, 79% of them present only once. The V and J ends lost 0 bases and 2 bases, in that order; junction bases with no gene match: 9. The V gene's germline CDR1 is SGHAT and CDR2 FQNNGV. The CDR3 length is 19 residues. The sample originates from a study of cytomegalovirus exposure and HLA in healthy donors. The sequence was obtained from a woman aged 18-35 years in good health and CMV-seronegative. This sequence joins TRBV11-2 and TRBJ2-2, with 10 bases aligning to TRBD2. Sequenced material: PBMCs. DNA for the CDR3: TGTGCCAGCAGCTTAGATGGTAGCGGGAGGATCTTAAACACCGGGGAGCTGTTTTTT. It is translated as CASSLDGSGRILNTGELFF.